These 15 T cell receptor beta chains came from one sample sequenced in a study of blood T cell repertoires in COVID-19. TCRdb keeps only in-frame clones here, not all; method: immunoSEQ multiplex PCR. This table holds hundreds of thousands of clones, approximately 86% found once. Sequenced material: PBMCs or T cells enriched from blood (not recorded which). These receptors were taken from a woman aged 45 to 65 who had recovered from COVID-19.

This CDR3 is CASSPPGGPQHF. The CDR3, as DNA: TGTGCCAGCAGCCCACCCGGTGGGCCCCAGCATTTT. The rearrangement joins TRBV7-9 to TRBJ1-5; D is unresolved. CDR3 length: 12 amino acids. Germline V CDR1 and CDR2: SEHNR, FQNEAQ (reference sequence). V was clipped by 5 bases and J by 9 bases, with 11 bases between them.

The rearrangement links TRBV13 to TRBJ1-1; unclear D gene. The germline V and J ends were trimmed by 3 bases and 9 bases, with 14 bases remaining between them. Germline V gene sequence: CDR1 PRHDT, CDR2 FYEKMQ (reference sequence). There are 13 residues in the CDR3. CDR3 residues: CASSLGFVTQAFF. The CDR3 DNA sequence: TGTGCCAGCAGCTTGGGTTTCGTGACACAAGCTTTCTTT.

As concerns this clone: This sample also contains other DNA sequences that code for the same CDR3. V is TRBV6-5 and J is TRBJ2-1; 13 bases fit TRBD2. The CDR3 totals 15 residues. Germline V lookup: CDR1 MNHEY, CDR2 SVGAGI. V lost 4 bases and J lost 4; bases outside the gene matches: 1. CDR3 in DNA: TGTGCCAGCAGTTCACTAGCGGGAGGGTACAATGAGCAGTTCTTC. Protein: CASSSLAGGYNEQFF.

This clone was seen only once. The V call is TRBV7-6, the J call TRBJ2-5; D unresolved. The CDR3 consists of 17 residues. V shed 2 bases and J shed 4 bases, with 20 bases lying between them. CDR1 and CDR2 from the germline V gene are SGHVS and FNYEAQ. The CDR3 here is CASSLSPPVVTGETQYF. The CDR3 nucleotides read TGTGCCAGCAGCTTATCCCCCCCGGTGGTAACGGGAGAGACCCAGTACTTC.

The chain carries TRBV27 and TRBJ2-3; weak D call: TRBD2 (6 bases). CDR1 MNHEY and CDR2 SMNVEV come from the germline V gene (reference sequence). V was cut by 5 bases and J by 0 bases, with 12 bases left in between. The CDR3 has 15 residues. As DNA, the CDR3 is TGTGCCAGCAGTACCTATAGCGGCAGCACAGATACGCAGTATTTT. It translates to CASSTYSGSTDTQYF.

V usage is TRBV30 and J usage is TRBJ2-7; D call uncertain. Trimming stripped 5 bases from V and 6 bases from J, with 8 bases between. The CDR3 is 10 amino acids. Germline CDR1 reads GTSNPN; CDR2 reads SVGIG (reference sequence). The CDR3 DNA sequence: TGTGCCTGGGGAACAACCGAGCAGTACTTC. This gives the protein CAWGTTEQYF. The full variable domain, in which reference TRBV30 and TRBJ2-7 provide the parts outside the CDR3, is SQTIHQWPATLVQPVGSPLSLECTVEGTSNPNLYWYRQAAGRGLQLLFYSVGIGQISSEVPQNLSASRPQDRQFILSSKKLLLSDSGFYLCAWGTTEQYFGPGTRLTVT.

A few counts support this clone. The chain employs TRBV3-1 (or the pseudogene TRBV3-2) and TRBJ2-7; a possible D gene is TRBD1 (6 bases). The V and J ends lost 4 bases and 5 bases respectively, with 9 bases between them. The CDR3 runs to 12 residues. Germline V gives CDR1 LGHDT, CDR2 YNNKEL (reference sequence). CDR3 loop: CASSPNRDEQYF. For the CDR3, the DNA is TGTGCCAGCAGCCCTAACAGGGACGAGCAGTACTTC.

This sequence joins TRBV9 and TRBJ1-2; 7 bases agree with TRBD1. V trimming: 2 bases; J trimming: 6 bases; junction bases outside the gene matches: 4. The germline V gene has CDR1 SGDLS and CDR2 YYNGEE. The CDR3 contains 13 residues. The CDR3 protein is CASSVRQGDGYTF. The DNA of the CDR3 is TGTGCCAGCAGCGTCAGACAGGGAGATGGCTACACCTTC.

The chain employs TRBV11-1 and TRBJ1-4, with a possible D match to TRBD1 (5 bases). Germline lookup yields CDR1 SGHAT and CDR2 FQDESV (reference sequence). The germline V and J ends were trimmed by 2 bases and 8 bases, with 9 bases remaining between them. The CDR3 spans 13 residues. The CDR3 loop is CASSLTDREKLFF. CDR3 DNA: TGTGCCAGCAGCTTAACAGACAGAGAAAAACTGTTTTTT.

J is TRBJ2-2 and V is TRBV11-2; the match to TRBD1 covers 7 bases. The J segment lost 2 bases and the V segment lost 5 bases, leaving 5 bases of the junction unmatched. There are 15 residues in the CDR3. CDR1 and CDR2 (germline): SGHAT, FQNNGV. CDR3 coding DNA: TGTGCCAGCAGCATAGGGACAGTTAACACCGGGGAGCTGTTTTTT. It translates to CASSIGTVNTGELFF.

The V and J genes are TRBV5-1 and TRBJ2-1; 7 bases agree with TRBD2. The V and J ends lost 4 bases and 8 bases, in that order; junction bases with no gene match: 12. Germline CDR1 and CDR2: SGHRS and YFSETQ. This CDR3 region has 15 residues. CDR3 loop: CASSLREAGVDEQFF. CDR3 DNA sequence: TGCGCCAGCAGCCTCCGGGAGGCGGGAGTGGATGAGCAGTTCTTC.

This clone has just a few counts. The chain links TRBV11-3 to TRBJ2-2; 8 positions agree with TRBD1. The length of the CDR3 is 16 residues. In germline, CDR1 is SGHNT, CDR2 YENEEA. The V and J ends lost 5 bases and 5 bases, in that order; junction bases with no gene match: 10. The CDR3 reads CASSTRQGAWTGELFF. The DNA for the CDR3 is TGTGCCAGCAGCACGCGCCAGGGGGCTTGGACCGGGGAGCTGTTTTTT.

Only a few counts were recorded for this clone. This rearrangement joins TRBV19 to TRBJ2-1; 16 bases fit TRBD2. The V gene end was trimmed by 5 bases and the J gene end by 9 bases; junction bases not matched to a gene: 7. CDR3 length equals 16 residues. Per germline, CDR1 LNHDA and CDR2 SQIVND (reference sequence). Here the CDR3 DNA reads TGTGCCAGTAGTCCGGACGGGACTAGCGGGAGGGGTGAGCAGTTCTTC. It codes for CASSPDGTSGRGEQFF.

V usage is TRBV2 and J usage is TRBJ2-2; the match to TRBD2 covers 8 bases. CDR3 length: 16 residues. After removal of 6 bases from V and 1 base from J, the junction contained 7 bases not matched to a gene. Germline loops: CDR1 SNHLY, CDR2 FYNNEI. CDR3 sequence: CASRTEAGVNTGELFF. As DNA, the CDR3 is TGTGCCAGCAGGACGGAAGCGGGGGTGAACACCGGGGAGCTGTTTTTT.

The CDR3 region has the DNA TGTGCCAGCCCATTCGGGTTAGGGCTAGCGGGAGGGCCAGACAATGAGCAGTTCTTC. This sequence encodes CASPFGLGLAGGPDNEQFF. The chain joins TRBV5-8 to TRBJ2-1; 12 bases line up with TRBD2. In germline, CDR1 is SGHTS, CDR2 YDEGEE. The CDR3 spans 19 residues. Trimming at V came to 7 bases and at J to 5 bases, leaving 19 bases not matched to a gene.